This T cell receptor beta chain was identified during a study of CD8 T cells in ankylosing spondylitis. Study results and limitations: A TCR beta motif of about eight highly homologous variants seemed to mark ankylosing spondylitis blood.

Details on this clonotype: Antigen specificity is unknown.

The TCR beta libraries were generated through quantitative 5'-RACE incorporating molecular barcodes. TCRdb reprocessed the 5' RACE reads with MiXCR, giving one entry per CDR3 protein. The sample yields 800,000 to 900,000 distinct CDR3 sequences, 12% seen once. The germline V gene encodes CDR1 MDHEN and CDR2 SYDVKM. Trimming took 3 bases from V and 6 from J; bases not matched to a gene: 4. The CDR3 sequence is 15 residues long. This sequence originates from a male donor with ankylosing spondylitis. The chain joins TRBV28 to TRBJ2-2, with 10 positions matching TRBD1. Sequencing was carried out using blood, either unsorted or a sorted T cell fraction (not recorded which). The CDR3 nucleotides are TGTGCCAGCAGTTTGATGACAGGGGGCCCCGGGGAGCTGTTTTTT. Protein sequence: CASSLMTGGPGELFF.